This entry describes one T cell receptor beta chain. Antigen unknown. The primer mix had 60 Vbeta and 13 Jbeta primers. Here immunoSEQ multiplex PCR was the method, and the copy in TCRdb shows in-frame clones only, minus some. The data hold some 140,000 clones, with 65% to 75% observed a single time. The data derive from a study of cytomegalovirus exposure and HLA in healthy donors. Overall study: From 150 million to 200 million T cells, an earlier analysis saw 117 million unique TCR beta sequences. The study, taken as a whole, reports: The presence/absence work took it that sequencing depth was about the same across donors. An ancestry cluster, one associated with Asian ancestry, reportedly showed fewer N-insertions than the approximately 670-donor mean in a later analysis. The study designated 150 or so TCR beta chains cytomegalovirus-associated.

What was sequenced was PBMCs. This sequence originates from a man aged 25 to 45 in good health and CMV-seronegative.

The CDR3 bases are TGCGCCAGCAGCTTGTCATCTAGCGGGGAGACCCAGTACTTC. Translation gives CASSLSSSGETQYF. The chain joins TRBV5-1 to TRBJ2-5; 8 bases map to TRBD2. The CDR3 is made up of 14 amino acids. Per the germline V gene, CDR1 is SGHRS and CDR2 is YFSETQ. V gave up 1 base and J gave up 5 bases; unmatched junction bases: 4.